This TCR beta chain was identified during a study of cytomegalovirus exposure and HLA in healthy donors (dated by TCRdb to 2016 to 2017). In terms of the full investigation: An earlier analysis of several hundred of the donors reported 250 to 300 Gb of sequence data and about 120 million unique TCR beta sequences obtained from 180 million or so T cells. About 300 gigabases of sequencing data and tens of millions of unique TCR sequences were included in an early release covering under 650 HLA-typed donors. The later analysis used no new phenotypic data to find candidate immune exposures, relying instead on TCR beta sequences and their occurrence across donors. To decide whether each TCR beta V gene segment behaved as functional or pseudogenic, an earlier analysis of some 570 of the donors relied on high-throughput TCR beta sequencing. A later genetic analysis used genome-wide SNP genotypes for about 65% of the roughly 670 donors, treating that subset as a discovery cohort. Five DR-DQ haplotypes were handled as single units for association and clustering, since linkage in the cohort was strong. The genetic ancestry cluster associated with self-reported Caucasian donors included 80% to 90% of the 398 genotyped donors. The T cell repertoires of roughly 660 subjects were profiled by immunosequencing and related to cytomegalovirus serostatus. High-throughput TCR immunosequencing, statistical association of individual TCRs with disease status, and machine learning were combined to predict cytomegalovirus infection status. Among 350 to 400 genotyped donors of the cohort, an average of about 240,000 unique TCR beta nucleotide sequences were sequenced per donor, about a sixth of them non-productive. The aim of the study was to test whether cataloging public T cell receptors could identify signatures of past pathogen exposure. Besides the first cohort of hundreds of subjects, a separate validation cohort made up of roughly 120 different subjects was used. In a later analysis, previously published TCR beta repertoires from about 640 donors were re-analyzed and high-resolution HLA genotyping was added so that TCR occurrence patterns could be studied. HLA typing included class I and class II loci at four-digit resolution. Donor age, sex, ethnicity and CMV serostatus were compiled together with the repertoire data. Every discovery cohort repertoire had been produced on one sequencing platform. Typing coverage varied by locus: roughly 629-640 donors for A, B, C, DRB1 and DQB1; roughly 510 for DQA1; over 600 for DPA1; more than 450 for DPB1.

The study at large found these results: Because counts were too low, seventeen rarely observed V segments, including chromosome 9 orphons, were excluded from the earlier analysis of fewer than 650 of the donors. Some IMGT-functional V segments, including TRBV6-2 and TRBV6-3, could not be distinguished by the 87-base-pair reads and were therefore excluded. In this cohort, only TCR beta chains were sequenced, and detectable features were limited by the absence of alpha or paired-chain data. In an earlier analysis of around 600 of the donors, most TCR beta V segments appeared in productive rearrangements about 87% or about 30% of the time, broadly matching IMGT annotations. The study gave a list of 150 to 200 TCR beta chains associated with cytomegalovirus. In a later analysis, TCR association rates were found to vary across HLA loci, with the most associated TCRs seen for DRB1 alleles and the fewest for HLA-C alleles. In a later analysis, HLA-associated TCR beta chains were found to be more clonally expanded and to have lower generation probabilities than equally common non-associated chains. According to the authors, the approach could potentially be generalized to other disease states and immunological phenotypes. Because some donors lacked HLA typing at each locus, the association tests relied only on the typed subset. CMV serostatus was the only immune exposure information available for the cohort. A cluster of highly shared sequence variants was judged likely to represent a technical artifact of the sequencing pipeline. Specific HLA alleles were associated with 15,000 to 20,000 TCR beta sequences at a false discovery rate of 0.05 in a later analysis. Across donors, most TCR sequences were observed very rarely, whereas some public TCRs were present in many individuals. A few of the identified cytomegalovirus-associated TCR beta chains were confirmed in vitro to be specific for cytomegalovirus antigens. Correlated functional status among segregating V segments might be attributable to linkage disequilibrium, but an unknown experimental factor could not be ruled out. A further reported finding was that TCR beta sequences accurately predicted the HLA-A and HLA-B alleles for most subjects in the first cohort. An association between a missense DCLRE1C variant and V-gene and J-gene trimming of TCR beta chains was found in a later genetic analysis and replicated in an independent cohort. When HLA alleles, especially DR and DQ, strongly co-occurred, attributing TCR associations to individual alleles was difficult. Most CMV-associated TCR beta chains appeared to be HLA-restricted in a later analysis, and the HLA associations seemed to be driven largely by CMV exposure. Sequencing depth was assumed to be roughly uniform across donors in the presence/absence analyses, though that assumption may not hold. Several of the top co-occurrence clusters appeared to be linked to parvovirus B19, influenza, CMV and Epstein-Barr virus, according to a later analysis. In a later genetic analysis, fewer N-insertions in productive TCRs were reported among donors in an Asian-associated ancestry cluster than the roughly 710-donor mean. In both the original and validation cohorts, the classifier was reported to diagnose cytomegalovirus status with high specificity and sensitivity.

As to this clone: It lacks a known antigen. One base away there is no much larger clone; base qualities are not given.

The library was prepared using the immunoSEQ multiplex PCR assay. The multiplex PCR relied on a mix of 60 forward primers for TCR Vbeta segments and 13 reverse primers for TCR Jbeta segments. Amplification of the CDR3 region of rearranged TCR beta genes was performed with a multiplex PCR assay on genomic DNA. The Illumina HiSeq System was used to sequence the amplified TCR beta libraries as 87-base-pair reads. Per the authors' processing: A later analysis tallied 75 million to 95 million unique TCR beta chains across the 600 to 700 repertoires, and about 10 million of those chains were shared by two or more donors. A nearest-neighbor algorithm error-corrected the raw reads and collapsed the reads into unique sequences, merging closely related sequences to remove PCR and sequencing errors. Alignment of CDR3 sequences to IMGT reference sequences was used to assign V, D and J gene segments. Each retained sequence needed at least a six-nucleotide match to both a V gene segment and a J gene segment. Rearrangements were classified as productive when the CDR3 lacked stop codons and remained in frame with V and J, and all other rearrangements were classified as non-productive. Following IMGT convention, CDR3 was defined as the stretch from the second conserved V-encoded cysteine to the conserved J-encoded phenylalanine. In an earlier analysis of around 600 of the donors, sequences lacking an unambiguous match to a single V gene segment were excluded. An earlier analysis of 587 of the donors classified V segments as functional when productive rearrangements were above 56.7% and as segregating when the standard deviation between donors was above 5%. A statistical classification framework was developed to diagnose cytomegalovirus status using the catalog of TCR beta chain sequences. A later analysis assigned V and J genes by comparing TCR nucleotide sequences with IMGT/GENE-DB human TR gene sequences. The TCRdist pipeline was used in a later analysis to assign CDR3 sequences and most-parsimonious VDJ recombination scenarios. A later analysis defined each TCR beta chain by its CDR3 amino acid sequence plus V-gene family, and excluded reads lacking a unique V-gene family. To address suspected cross-contamination and a sequencing artifact, a later analysis removed roughly 580 highly shared, low-generation-probability nucleotide sequences. In a later analysis, a clonal expansion index was calculated for each public chain from normalized within-repertoire ranks of inferred template counts. A later analysis computed generation probabilities with a VDJ recombination model fitted to out-of-frame rearrangements, and checked the results against IGoR. In a later analysis, TCR-TCR, TCR-HLA and TCR-CMV co-occurrence was scored with hypergeometric tests, and a repertoire-size bias correction was applied to TCR pairs. A later analysis estimated false discovery rates by permuting HLA or CMV assignments 20 times. In a later analysis, co-occurring TCRs were grouped using DBSCAN, with TCRdist sequence similarity added in when clustering inside HLA-allele-positive subsets. Co-occurrence clustering excluded repertoires with fewer than 30,000 or more than 120,000 public chains, plus five with anomalous nucleotide sharing. The table was pulled from immuneACCESS by TCRdb, which kept in-frame rearrangements only. Such tables lose some clones; where checked, under half of the loss comes from unresolved V genes, and the rest has no known cause. V and J calls and clone size follow that table, whereas D and trimming were derived from the DNA. The sample table shows around 150,000 clones, and 75% are seen once. Around 7.7% of the sample comes from the top ten.

Trimming removed 10 bases from V and 0 bases from J, leaving 10 bases between the germline ends. Based on the germline V gene, the CDR1 and CDR2 sequences are SNHLY and FYNNEI. The CDR3 contains 13 residues, cysteine and phenylalanine counted. Only CDR3 DNA is held: 39 bases, read in frame from base 1. The cohort was made up of about 610 healthy bone marrow donors. Cohort members were all nominally healthy when sampled, although unrecorded immune exposures were likely present. The donor was CMV seropositive and belonged to the group of 250 to 300 seropositive cohort members. Every donor gave a peripheral blood sample, and the peripheral blood mononuclear cells from that sample were used for TCR beta sequencing. Genomic DNA extraction from the blood cell samples was performed with the Qiagen DNeasy Blood Extraction Kit.

The material sequenced was PBMCs. The sequence is built from TRBV2 and TRBJ2-4; confidence is insufficient to name the D gene. The origin of this receptor is a woman aged 40 to 50 in good health and CMV-seropositive. Here is the DNA: TGTGCCACCAGCGAGTTAGCCAAAAACATTCAGTACTTC. Translation gives CATSELAKNIQYF.